This TCR beta chain was captured in a study of regulatory T cells in long-lasting Graves disease (dated by TCRdb to the early 2020s). Some background on the complete study: Antithyroid drugs had been taken for less than 3 months by newly diagnosed Graves' disease patients. Patients with persistent Graves' disease were compared with patients with newly diagnosed Graves' disease using TCR sequencing and RNA sequencing of peripheral blood. The study took place in China and was registered as a clinical trial. A total of around 33 samples were covered by TCR sequencing, comprising roughly 13 persistent and approximately 20 newly diagnosed Graves' disease patients. The investigation overall reported the following: Only the TCR beta chain was sequenced and analyzed. Compared with newly diagnosed patients, persistent Graves' disease patients had lower TCR Shannon entropy and fewer highly expanded clones, which suggests clonal expansion. The authors noted that the small sample size was a limitation that may lower accuracy. Because the primary lesion, thyroid tissue, could not be accessed, the study looked at peripheral blood alone. Persistent patients shared more public clonotypes among themselves (around 2,700) than newly diagnosed patients did (approximately 870).

This clonotype has a count of ten or more. Its antigen target is currently unknown. No base qualities exist here, and no much larger clone lies one base off it. This sample's time point label indicates: newly diagnosed GD, antithyroid drugs for less than 3 months. RNA was extracted from PBMCs in TRIzol for both TCR sequencing and RNA sequencing. Graves' disease was diagnosed according to American Thyroid Association guidelines. Patients were recruited from an endocrinology department in Xi'an, China. Each patient gave approximately 8.8 milliliters of peripheral blood, collected in an EDTA anticoagulant tube. Ficoll Paque Plus density gradient separation was used to isolate PBMCs, and no further T cell sorting was performed. An Agilent 2100 Bioanalyzer and agarose gel were used to assess RNA quality, and a NanoDrop 2000 was used to measure RNA concentration. Library generation was performed with multiplex PCR. The sequencer was an Illumina HiSeq 4000. To build TCR beta libraries, CDR3 regions were amplified by Arm-PCR using iRepertoire HTBI primers. Before sequencing, the PCR products went through gel purification. The authors' pipeline ran thus. Gene usage analysis of CDR3 amino acid clonotypes used the approximately 56 TRBV and some 15 TRBJ segments found across samples. COPE and FqMerger were used to merge the filtered high-quality paired reads into contigs. BLAST was used to align contigs to IMGT TRBV, TRBD and TRBJ reference genes, with CDR3 defined following IMGT. Highly expanded clones were defined as clonotypes with a frequency above 0.1%. Shannon entropy was used to measure repertoire diversity, and the Gini coefficient was used to measure V-J evenness. A clonotype found in more than one individual was treated as public. TCRdb passed the public sequencing reads through fastp at Q25 and MiXCR, retaining productive beta sequences. Each record represents a unique CDR3 protein, reported with the most common genes and DNA among its rows. The V and J calls come from TCRdb's annotation, not from the publication. The sample data list roughly 500,000 distinct CDR3 sequences, and approximately 15% of these were observed just once. Over 7.5% of the sample is held by the ten biggest clonotypes.

The same specimen was also included in a second study, on T cells in Graves' hyperthyroidism and ophthalmopathy. The second source states: Stable Graves' hyperthyroidism was defined as the absence of progression to ophthalmopathy over 18 months of follow-up. The hyperthyroidism patients were between 18 and 65 years old and newly diagnosed, with a disease duration of less than 2 months. Any patient with an uncontrolled infection, another autoimmune disease, pregnancy or lactation was excluded. Diagnoses were based on clinical symptoms, serum thyroxine and TRAb, thyroid ultrasound and orbital computed tomography. A first-round RT-PCR of the TCR CDR3 used the HTBI primer set with the Qiagen OneStep RT-PCR kit. Blood samples also contained most of the expanded thyroid clonotypes (frequency above 0.001), which suggests that blood repertoires may reflect thyroid immune responses. In cross-validation, a model built on a 13 V-J signature told ophthalmopathy apart from stable hyperthyroidism with over 85% sensitivity and roughly 81% specificity, and in testing the same model reached 80%/75%. In validation, the model predicted progression to ophthalmopathy with roughly 70% sensitivity and roughly 72% specificity, a median of approximately 6.7 months before onset. A discovery cohort of about a hundred patients, roughly 45 with Graves' ophthalmopathy and more than 55 with stable Graves' hyperthyroidism, was used to find distinguishing TCR V-J signatures. Prospective prediction of ophthalmopathy was tested in an independent validation cohort consisting of some 19 hyperthyroidism patients and approximately 16 patients who later progressed to ophthalmopathy. The approximately 100 discovery patients were divided at random into training and test sets in a 7:3 ratio. In addition, the study compared T-cell repertoires in thyroid tissue and in blood from roughly 6 Graves' hyperthyroidism patients. Following sampling, methimazole starting at 30 mg daily was given to hyperthyroidism patients, and high-dose intravenous methylprednisolone was given to ophthalmopathy patients. Libraries were constructed in a second round of multiplex PCR, after which size selection and purification were carried out. Sequencing of the libraries was done on an Illumina HiSeq2000 using paired-end 100 bp reads. Raw data were processed with SOAPnuke, discarding reads with adapters, uncalled bases, mean Phred below 15, or no exact constant-primer or identifier match. COPE v1.2.5 was used to merge the high-quality paired reads, and each unique nucleotide sequence was defined as a clonotype. Clonotypes were aligned to IMGT TRBV, TRBD and TRBJ reference segments using MiTCR v1.1. The analysis included only V-J combinations with a frequency above 0.0001, which together covered roughly 99% of the repertoires. A TCS score was defined as the ratio of F50 (clonal expansion) to E x V (chaos), with BLOSUM62-based TCRdist applied between CDR3 peptides within each V-J. Welch's t-statistics and random forest reduced several hundred V-J features to roughly 13, which were used in a naive Bayes classifier (R e1071). Sample size was not statistically predetermined, and investigators were not blinded to group allocation. TCR Vbeta CDR3 sequencing of 135 peripheral blood samples (over 40 ophthalmopathy, around 80 hyperthyroidism and roughly 17 progressor patients) is reported in the paper.

The clonotype originates from a man under 40 with Graves disease. Donor details come from another sample of the same person, matched by shared clones. This specimen consisted of peripheral blood mononuclear cells (PBMCs), obtained at new diagnosis, from a patient treated with antithyroid drugs.

The sequence in DNA is TGCAGTGCGCGGGACGACAGGGACGAGCAGTACTTC. Its protein is CSARDDRDEQYF. Recombination linked TRBV20-1 to TRBJ2-7; the best D guess is TRBD1, with 7 bases matching. According to the germline V gene (reference sequence), CDR1 reads DFQATT and CDR2 reads SNEGSKA. From the cysteine through the phenylalanine, the CDR3 covers 12 amino acids. The kept DNA is CDR3 alone, 36 bases in frame from the first base. V lost 6 bases and J lost 5 bases; the stretch between them is 14 bases long.